A single sample is the source of the 16 T cell receptor beta chains below, sequenced in a study of Ad26.COV2.S vaccination and SARS-CoV-2 variants. Libraries were prepared by immunoSEQ multiplex PCR; TCRdb keeps only in-frame clonotypes and omits some of them. In the table there are about 330,000 clones, under 90% of which are singletons. The treatment was: around 19 received Ad26.COV2.S at low or high dose, single or two shots; several received placebo; per-sample allocation not given. The samples were gathered on day 63 after the first injection of vaccine or placebo. Material: peripheral blood, obtained in a trial of Ad26.COV2.S vaccine versus placebo. Source of these receptors: a person between 18 and 65 years old who received the Ad26.COV2.S COVID-19 vaccine or a placebo.

The chain is built from TRBV30 and TRBJ1-1, with D hard to call. V was cut by 0 bases and J by 6 bases, with 8 bases left in between. Per germline, CDR1 GTSNPN and CDR2 SVGIG (reference sequence). The CDR3 runs to 12 residues. Here the CDR3 reads CAWSVADPEAFF. The CDR3 region has the DNA TGTGCCTGGAGTGTCGCGGACCCTGAAGCTTTCTTT. The full variable domain, in which reference TRBV30 and TRBJ1-1 provide the parts outside the CDR3, is SQTIHQWPATLVQPVGSPLSLECTVEGTSNPNLYWYRQAAGRGLQLLFYSVGIGQISSEVPQNLSASRPQDRQFILSSKKLLLSDSGFYLCAWSVADPEAFFGQGTRLTVV.

There are a few counts of this clone. The chain recombines TRBV25-1 with TRBJ1-1; D is unresolved. The CDR3 extends over 13 amino acids. Germline V lookup: CDR1 MGHDK, CDR2 SYGVNS. Trimming pared 3 bases from V and 2 bases from J, leaving 7 bases between. This CDR3 is CASSDPLNTEAFF. CDR3 nucleotides: TGTGCCAGCAGTGACCCTCTCAACACTGAAGCTTTCTTT. Full variable domain (missing parts from reference TRBV25-1 and TRBJ1-1): EADIYQTPRYLVIGTGKKITLECSQTMGHDKMYWYQQDPGMELHLIHYSYGVNSTEKGDLSSESTVSRIRTEHFPLTLESARPSHTSQYLCASSDPLNTEAFFGQGTRLTVV.

J is TRBJ2-1 and V is TRBV6-4; D is perhaps TRBD2 (6 bases). The germline V gene has CDR1 MRHNA and CDR2 SNTAGT. V lost 8 bases to trimming and J lost 3 bases, with 29 bases between them. CDR3 length: 19 amino acids. CDR3 region: CASWGGTGKGWAGYNEQFF. The CDR3 DNA follows: TGTGCCAGCTGGGGAGGCACTGGGAAGGGGTGGGCGGGCTACAATGAGCAGTTCTTC.

The chain links TRBV10-3 to TRBJ2-7, with TRBD2 identical over 11 bases. The germline V gene encodes CDR1 ENHRY and CDR2 SYGVKD. The CDR3 runs 13 residues. The J segment lost 6 bases and the V segment lost 6 bases, leaving 4 bases of the junction unmatched. CDR3: CAIRGLAGGEQYF. The CDR3 coding sequence is TGTGCCATCAGAGGACTAGCGGGCGGCGAGCAGTACTTC.

The chain is built from TRBV19 and TRBJ2-1, with 12 bases that match TRBD2. This CDR3 has 17 residues. With V trimmed by 3 bases and J by 4 bases, 7 bases remained unmatched. Germline V gene data show CDR1 as LNHDA and CDR2 as SQIVND (reference sequence). The CDR3 is CASSINLAGGSYNEQFF. The CDR3 DNA follows: TGTGCCAGTAGTATTAACCTAGCGGGGGGGTCGTACAATGAGCAGTTCTTC. Looking up the rest from reference TRBV19 and TRBJ2-1 gives the full variable domain: DGGITQSPKYLFRKEGQNVTLSCEQNLNHDAMYWYRQDPGQGLRLIYYSQIVNDFQKGDIAEGYSVSREKKESFPLTVTSAQKNPTAFYLCASSINLAGGSYNEQFFGPGTRLTVL.

This clone was detected only once. The CDR3 DNA sequence: TGTGCCAGCAGCCCGCGGACAGGGGACTACACTGAAGCTTTCTTT. Its protein product is CASSPRTGDYTEAFF. This chain connects TRBV11-3 to TRBJ1-1, with 9 bases fitting TRBD1. Germline V gene data show CDR1 as SGHNT and CDR2 as YENEEA. The ends lost 5 bases at V and 3 bases at J; junction bases unmatched: 7. The CDR3 covers 15 residues.

To note about this clone: This specimen includes other DNA sequences encoding the same CDR3. The V and J genes are TRBV6-5 and TRBJ1-1; D is uncertain. The length of the CDR3 is 13 residues. Trimming took off 0 bases at V and 7 bases at J, with 9 bases between the two ends. Germline-derived CDR1 and CDR2 are MNHEY and SVGAGI. CDR3: CASSYSDGIEAFF. The CDR3 DNA sequence: TGTGCCAGCAGTTACTCGGACGGGATTGAAGCTTTCTTT.

The V call is TRBV6-6, the J call TRBJ2-7, with D uncertain. Germline CDR1 is MNHNY and CDR2 is SVGAGI (reference sequence). V was clipped by 5 bases and J by 0 bases, with 5 bases between them. CDR3 length: 12 amino acids. The chain's CDR3 is CASSQSSYEQYV. CDR3 coding DNA: TGTGCCAGCAGTCAGAGCTCCTACGAGCAGTACGTC.

This chain uses TRBV10-3 with TRBJ1-1; D might be TRBD1 (6 bases). The V gene's germline CDR1 is ENHRY and CDR2 SYGVKD. The V gene lost 0 bases and the J gene lost 1 base, with 12 bases spanning the gap. The CDR3 spans 16 residues. CDR3 in DNA: TGTGCCATCAGTGAGTCCCTACAGGGCCGGAACACTGAAGCTTTCTTT. Its protein is CAISESLQGRNTEAFF.

This clone was seen a few times. V is TRBV19 and J is TRBJ1-3; D is uncertain. Germline CDR1 and CDR2: LNHDA and SQIVND (reference sequence). CDR3 length: 14 residues. V was clipped by 7 bases and J by 2 bases, with 12 bases between them. The CDR3 nucleotides read TGTGCCAGTAACGGAGGGAGCACTGGAAACACCATATATTTT. As protein: CASNGGSTGNTIYF.

This chain joins TRBV7-2 and TRBJ2-7; D may be TRBD1 (6 bases). The germline CDR1 and CDR2 sequences are SGHTA and FQGNSA. This CDR3 is built from 17 residues. The V end lost 4 bases, the J end lost 5 bases, and 24 bases lay between the germline ends. This CDR3 is CASSSQMMSGVTHEQYF. The CDR3, as DNA: TGTGCCAGCAGCTCCCAAATGATGTCAGGGGTAACCCACGAGCAGTACTTC.

J is TRBJ2-1 and V is TRBV19; D is undetermined. The CDR3 covers 12 residues. The germline CDR1 and CDR2 sequences are LNHDA and SQIVND (reference sequence). The germline V and J ends were trimmed by 1 base and 6 bases, with 4 bases remaining between them. The DNA for the CDR3 is TGTGCCAGTAGTATAGGGGTCAATGAGCAGTTCTTC. It is translated as CASSIGVNEQFF.

The chain carries TRBV4-3 and TRBJ2-2; D is unclear. Germline V gene data show CDR1 as LGHNA and CDR2 as YSLEER. The CDR3 is 16 residues long. Trimming left V 4 bases short and J 0 bases short, with 12 bases between. CDR3 sequence (DNA): TGCGCCAGCAGCCCTGAGCTAGATGCGAACACCGGGGAGCTGTTTTTT. Translating gives CASSPELDANTGELFF.

The chain joins TRBV6-5 to TRBJ2-3; no clear D. CDR3 length: 11 residues. CDR1 and CDR2 from the germline V gene are MNHEY and SVGAGI. V lost 7 bases to trimming and J lost 0 bases, with 2 bases between them. The CDR3 nucleotides read TGTGCCAGCACTAGCACAGATACGCAGTATTTT. It translates to CASTSTDTQYF.

The chain links TRBV6-2 or TRBV6-3 to TRBJ1-6; possibly TRBD1 for D (5 bases). The CDR3 is 15 amino acids. V was shortened by 2 bases and J by 7 bases, with 12 bases between the two germline ends. Germline V lookup: CDR1 MNHEY, CDR2 SVGEGT. DNA of the CDR3: TGTGCCAGCAGTTACCTACAGGTACTCAATTCACCCCTCCACTTT. This encodes CASSYLQVLNSPLHF.

The sample holds one count of this clone. This chain connects TRBV18 to TRBJ1-1; TRBD1 is a possible D gene (5 bases). Trimming pared 2 bases from V and 8 bases from J, leaving 9 bases between. This CDR3 is built from 12 residues. CDR1 is KGHSH and CDR2 is LQKENI in the germline V gene. For the CDR3, the DNA is TGTGCCAGCTCACCATTGAGACAGGAAGCTTTCTTT. As protein: CASSPLRQEAFF.